The rows below give T cell receptor beta chains drawn from one sample of a study of blood T cells in healthy people across ages. TCRdb recomputed calls from the 5' RACE reads with MiXCR, one row per CDR3 protein. The table includes about 970,000 distinct CDR3 sequences, about 51% detected once. Sequencing input: blood. These receptors were obtained from a woman aged 60-70 years in good health. CDR3s include the opening cysteine and the closing phenylalanine or tryptophan. The order of the fields is D gene, clone size, V gene, J gene, CDR3 protein, CDR3 DNA. The D gene is left open where the match is weak. Only some rows state a clone size, as once, few, many or a class for expanded clones.

>.|.|TRBV24-1|TRBJ1-2
CATSPGPEGYGYTF
TGTGCCACCAGTCCGGGCCCGGAGGGCTATGGCTACACCTTC
>TRBD2|.|TRBV20-1|TRBJ2-3
CSARDRISGGTDTQYF
TGCAGTGCTAGAGATCGGATCAGCGGGGGCACAGATACGCAGTATTTT
>.|once|TRBV6-5|TRBJ2-1
CASNTRDKQFF
TGTGCCAGCAATACCCGGGATAAGCAGTTCTTC
>.|.|TRBV20-1|TRBJ1-2
CSARPLTWSGYTF
TGCAGTGCTAGGCCTCTAACTTGGTCTGGCTACACCTTC
>TRBD1|.|TRBV5-6|TRBJ2-5
CAGSLGTGALETQYF
TGTGCCGGCAGCTTGGGGACAGGCGCCCTCGAGACCCAGTACTTC
>TRBD1|.|TRBV29-1|TRBJ2-7
CSVLGQGPYEQYF
TGCAGCGTCCTCGGACAGGGACCCTACGAGCAGTACTTC
>.|.|TRBV4-3|TRBJ2-7
CASSRTLGQEDYEQYF
TGCGCCAGCAGCCGAACTCTGGGGCAGGAGGACTACGAGCAGTACTTC
>.|few|TRBV5-6|TRBJ1-4
CASSRSGENEKLFF
TGTGCCAGCAGCAGATCAGGGGAAAATGAAAAACTGTTTTTT
>.|.|TRBV29-1|TRBJ2-1
CSVVGGIYEQFF
TGCAGCGTTGTAGGGGGGATCTATGAGCAGTTCTTC
>.|.|TRBV6-2/TRBV6-3|TRBJ2-3
CASSYVAGQKDTQYF
TGTGCCAGCAGTTACGTTGCGGGACAAAAGGATACGCAGTATTTT
>.|few|TRBV5-1|TRBJ2-7
CASREDSSYEQYF
TGCGCCAGCCGAGAGGACAGCTCCTACGAGCAGTACTTC
>TRBD1|few|TRBV6-1|TRBJ2-6
CASSPTGGLSGANVLTF
TGTGCCAGCAGTCCGACAGGGGGTCTTTCTGGGGCCAACGTCCTGACTTTC
>.|.|TRBV28|TRBJ2-7
CASSPPRTPMNYEQYF
TGTGCCAGCAGTCCCCCCAGGACGCCCATGAACTACGAGCAGTACTTC
>.|.|TRBV30|TRBJ1-4
CAWSGRANEKLFF
TGTGCCTGGAGTGGCAGGGCGAATGAAAAACTGTTTTTT
>.|.|TRBV5-5|TRBJ1-4
CASSPPIGNNEKLFF
TGTGCCAGCAGCCCCCCGATTGGGAACAATGAAAAACTGTTTTTT
>.|.|TRBV2|TRBJ2-7
CASGYDSYEQYF
TGTGCCAGCGGCTATGACTCCTACGAGCAGTACTTC
>.|few|TRBV30|TRBJ1-6
CAWPRAGDTDSDSPLHF
TGTGCCTGGCCTAGGGCGGGAGACACCGACAGCGATTCACCCCTCCACTTT
>.|.|TRBV7-9|TRBJ1-2
CASSLTSTDSGGYTF
TGTGCCAGCAGCTTGACTTCGACGGACTCGGGTGGCTACACCTTC
>TRBD2|.|TRBV3-1|TRBJ2-3
CASSQQGLAADTQYF
TGTGCCAGCAGCCAACAGGGACTAGCAGCAGATACGCAGTATTTT
>TRBD1|few|TRBV20-1|TRBJ2-7
CSAQDRGSSYEQYF
TGCAGTGCTCAAGACAGGGGGAGCTCCTACGAGCAGTACTTC
>.|.|TRBV20-1|TRBJ2-3
CSANWSGITDTQYF
TGCAGTGCTAACTGGAGTGGGATCACAGATACGCAGTATTTT
>TRBD2|.|TRBV15|TRBJ2-3
CATSRGLADATDAQYF
TGTGCCACCAGCAGGGGACTAGCAGACGCAACAGATGCGCAGTATTTT
>.|many|TRBV2|TRBJ2-6
CASSELGLSGANVLTF
TGTGCCAGCAGTGAACTGGGACTCTCTGGGGCCAACGTCCTGACTTTC
>.|.|TRBV15|TRBJ2-1
CATSRDVGSDEQFF
TGTGCCACCAGCAGAGACGTGGGGAGCGATGAGCAGTTCTTC
>.|.|TRBV7-3|TRBJ1-1
CASSENRGMNTEAFF
TGTGCCAGCAGCGAAAACAGAGGTATGAACACTGAAGCTTTCTTT
>.|.|TRBV12-3/TRBV12-4|TRBJ2-7
CASSLVGQGGIGYEQYF
TGTGCCAGCAGTTTAGTGGGGCAGGGAGGAATTGGCTACGAGCAGTACTTC
>TRBD1|.|TRBV7-9|TRBJ2-1
CASRPPGQGGQFF
TGTGCCAGCAGACCTCCGGGACAGGGTGGGCAGTTCTTC
>TRBD2|few|TRBV12-3/TRBV12-4|TRBJ2-1
CASSLASGTSGLSEQFF
TGTGCCAGCAGTTTAGCGTCCGGGACTAGCGGGTTATCTGAGCAGTTCTTC
>TRBD2|few|TRBV28|TRBJ2-7
CASSLGSSGSYEQYF
TGTGCCAGCAGTTTGGGGTCTAGCGGGTCCTACGAGCAGTACTTC
>.|few|TRBV4-1|TRBJ1-2
CASSPPGRTYGYTF
TGCGCCAGCAGCCCACCGGGACGGACCTATGGCTACACCTTC
>.|few|TRBV28|TRBJ2-7
CASSLWTDSYNEQYF
TGTGCCAGCAGTTTATGGACGGACTCCTACAATGAGCAGTACTTC
>TRBD2|.|TRBV12-3/TRBV12-4|TRBJ2-1
CASSPSGFSQRSSYNEQFF
TGTGCCAGCAGCCCTAGCGGGTTCTCTCAACGGAGCTCCTACAATGAGCAGTTCTTC
>.|.|TRBV27|TRBJ2-7
CASSLRDNSEQYF
TGTGCCAGCAGTTTACGGGACAACAGCGAGCAGTACTTC
>.|.|TRBV7-9|TRBJ2-5
CASRPNVQSLQYF
TGTGCCAGCAGGCCAAACGTACAGTCCTTGCAGTACTTC
>TRBD1|.|TRBV12-3/TRBV12-4|TRBJ2-2
CASSRQGTTGELFF
TGTGCCAGCAGCCGACAGGGGACCACCGGGGAGCTGTTTTTT
>TRBD2|.|TRBV4-2|TRBJ2-7
CASSQELAGQYEQYF
TGTGCCAGCAGCCAAGAACTAGCGGGACAGTACGAGCAGTACTTC
>TRBD1|.|TRBV27|TRBJ1-1
CASSSPGTVNTEAFF
TGTGCCAGCAGCTCCCCCGGGACAGTGAACACTGAAGCTTTCTTT
>TRBD2|.|TRBV7-2|TRBJ2-4
CASSQTGGAKNIQYF
TGTGCCAGCAGCCAAACGGGGGGAGCCAAAAACATTCAGTACTTC
>TRBD2|.|TRBV4-1|TRBJ2-3
CASSQDGGEGTQYF
TGCGCCAGCAGCCAAGATGGGGGGGAGGGGACGCAGTATTTT
>.|many|TRBV7-2|TRBJ2-7
CASSLETRSYEQYF
TGTGCCAGCAGCTTGGAGACTAGGTCCTACGAGCAGTACTTC
>TRBD2|few|TRBV20-1|TRBJ2-7
CSARAPIAGRTYEQYF
TGCAGTGCTAGGGCACCTATAGCGGGACGGACCTACGAGCAGTACTTC
>.|.|TRBV27|TRBJ1-5
CASGKPDRPNQPQHF
TGTGCCAGCGGAAAGCCGGACAGACCCAATCAGCCCCAGCATTTT
>.|.|TRBV5-1|TRBJ2-3
CASSLGNDRTDTQYF
TGCGCCAGCAGCTTGGGTAACGACCGCACAGATACGCAGTATTTT
>TRBD1|.|TRBV24-1|TRBJ2-1
CATSDFSGGESYNEQFF
TGTGCCACCAGTGATTTTTCAGGGGGCGAATCCTACAATGAGCAGTTCTTC
>TRBD2|.|TRBV3-1|TRBJ2-3
CASSQEREMSDTQYF
TGTGCCAGCAGCCAAGAGCGGGAGATGTCAGATACGCAGTATTTT
>.|.|TRBV29-1|TRBJ2-5
CSVRRAGKETQYF
TGCAGCGTTCGGCGGGCTGGAAAAGAGACCCAGTACTTC
>.|.|TRBV28|TRBJ2-7
CASSLTGRGNEQYF
TGTGCCAGCAGTTTGACCGGACGGGGCAACGAGCAGTACTTC
>TRBD1|.|TRBV6-5|TRBJ1-2
CASTGTGRFYGYTF
TGTGCCAGCACCGGGACAGGACGATTCTATGGCTACACCTTC
>.|few|TRBV27|TRBJ2-7
CASSPLGTFSYEQYF
TGTGCCAGCAGCCCCCTCGGGACTTTCTCCTACGAGCAGTACTTC
>.|.|TRBV20-1|TRBJ2-3
CSARYWTDRTDTQYF
TGCAGTGCTAGATACTGGACAGATCGCACAGATACGCAGTATTTT
>.|.|TRBV28|TRBJ2-1
CATARTSRGRYNEQFF
TGTGCCACCGCCAGAACCTCTCGAGGGCGGTACAATGAGCAGTTCTTC
>.|.|TRBV12-3/TRBV12-4|TRBJ2-3
CASSYGFYTDTQYF
TGTGCCAGCAGTTACGGCTTCTACACAGATACGCAGTATTTT
>.|few|TRBV12-3/TRBV12-4|TRBJ2-1
CATLPMRPYNEQFF
TGTGCCACCTTACCGATGCGGCCCTACAATGAGCAGTTCTTC
>.|few|TRBV7-2|TRBJ2-3
CASSLQGGSVDTQYF
TGTGCCAGCAGCTTACAGGGGGGTAGCGTCGATACGCAGTATTTT
>TRBD2|few|TRBV7-9|TRBJ2-7
CASSLQSSGSREQYF
TGTGCCAGCAGCCTGCAGTCGAGCGGGAGTCGCGAGCAGTACTTC
>.|.|TRBV4-1|TRBJ1-6
CASSQPGHSYNSPLHF
TGCGCCAGCAGCCAGCCGGGACATTCCTATAATTCACCCCTCCACTTT
>.|.|TRBV20-1|TRBJ2-7
CSAQGLRAYEQYF
TGCAGTGCTCAAGGACTGAGGGCCTACGAGCAGTACTTC
>TRBD2|once|TRBV18|TRBJ2-3
CASSLGAGYTDTQYF
TGTGCCAGCTCACTCGGAGCGGGGTACACAGATACGCAGTATTTT
>.|.|TRBV7-9|TRBJ2-7
CASSFGPTRDTAYEQYF
TGTGCCAGCAGCTTTGGTCCGACACGGGACACTGCCTACGAGCAGTACTTC